This T cell receptor (beta chain) was identified during a study of Graves' ophthalmopathy and Graves' hyperthyroidism listed by TCRdb under 2018. Background for the entire study: Peripheral blood was collected at initial diagnosis, before any treatment. A discovery set of about a hundred patients (approximately 45 ophthalmopathy, 55 to 65 stable hyperthyroidism) was enrolled to explore V-J signatures distinguishing ophthalmopathy from hyperthyroidism. Once sampling was done, hyperthyroidism patients were given methimazole at a starting dose of 30 mg daily, while ophthalmopathy patients were given high-dose intravenous methylprednisolone. The study used TCR beta repertoire signatures to distinguish Graves' ophthalmopathy from Graves' hyperthyroidism and to predict progression to ophthalmopathy. In total, around 130 blood samples were TCR-sequenced: approximately 42 ophthalmopathy, 75 hyperthyroidism and roughly 17 hyperthyroidism-to-ophthalmopathy patients. In five to seven hyperthyroidism patients, the T-cell repertoire of thyroid tissue was compared with the T-cell repertoire of blood. For training and testing, the 100 or so patients in the discovery cohort were randomly divided in a 7:3 ratio. For independent validation, a separate cohort was made up of about 18 hyperthyroidism patients plus 17 patients who later progressed from hyperthyroidism to ophthalmopathy. The paper as a whole reports these results and caveats: The 13-signature model separated ophthalmopathy from stable hyperthyroidism with 87.88% sensitivity and around 84% specificity in cross-validation, and 80%/75% in the test set. In validation, the model predicted ophthalmopathy progression with 55% to 71% sensitivity and roughly 72% specificity; 12 predicted patients were CT-confirmed with GO in a median of approximately six months. Most expanded thyroid clonotypes with frequency above 0.001 were also detected in blood, suggesting blood repertoires may reflect the thyroid immune response. Sample size was not predetermined statistically, and investigators were not blinded to group allocation.

Details on this clonotype: Its antigen is unknown. Base qualities are not recorded, but no much larger clone differs from it by a single base.

Hyperthyroidism was considered stable if no progression to ophthalmopathy occurred within 18 months of follow-up. Hyperthyroidism patients were newly diagnosed, with disease duration under 2 months, and aged 18 to 65 years. Anyone with other autoimmune diseases, uncontrolled infections, pregnancy or lactation was excluded from the study. Clinical symptoms, serum thyroxine, TRAb, thyroid ultrasound and orbital computed tomography were used for diagnosis. Using Ficoll-Paque density gradient centrifugation, PBMCs were isolated from over 8.5 ml of fresh peripheral blood. Total RNA was extracted with Trizol reagent and quality-checked on an Agilent 2100 Bioanalyzer. For repertoire sequencing, TCR beta CDR3 regions were amplified from RNA transcripts. The first round of RT-PCR was done with HTBI primers and the Qiagen OneStep RT-PCR kit, and was followed by a second round of multiplex PCR, then size selection and purification. The libraries underwent paired-end sequencing with 100 bp reads on an Illumina HiSeq2000. Per the authors' processing: SOAPnuke was used to process the reads, throwing out any read that had adapters, had uncalled bases, had a mean Phred below 15, or lacked an exact constant-primer or identifier match. COPE v1.2.5 was used to merge high-quality paired reads. Each unique nucleotide sequence was defined as a clonotype, and clonotypes were aligned to IMGT TRB V, D and J references with MiTCR v1.1. Only V-J combinations with frequency above 0.0001 were analysed, covering about 99% of repertoires. For each V-J combination, a TCR clonal expansion and chaos score was defined as the ratio of F50 clonal expansion to chaos observed in the TCRdist matrix. Welch's t-statistics and random forest were used to reduce the features to approximately 13 V-J combinations, which were then used as input to a naive Bayes classifier. The Morisita-Horn index was used to measure how similar the thyroid and blood repertoires were. The raw public data were reprocessed by TCRdb itself: fastp quality trimming at Q25, MiXCR clonotype calling, in-frame beta chains only. Each entry is one CDR3 protein sequence, shown with its most common DNA and genes. TCRdb, not the authors, supplied the V and J calls. In all, the sample holds hundreds of thousands of distinct CDR3 sequences, and 21% of those were seen once. The top ten hold around 3% of the sample.

CDR1 and CDR2, per the germline V gene, are SGHNT and YENEEA. V lost 2 bases and J lost 8 bases; the stretch between them is 18 bases long. The CDR3 goes from the cysteine to the phenylalanine over 15 residues. Solely the CDR3 DNA is kept, with 45 bases framed from the first base. Sequencing was performed on peripheral blood. This chain joins TRBV11-3 to TRBJ1-2; a tentative D call is TRBD1 (5 bases match). The receptor's source is a woman between 18 and 29 years old with stable Graves' hyperthyroidism. Donor details come from another sample of the same person, matched by shared clones. This receptor carries the CDR3 CASSLRGERYKGYTF. DNA sequence: TGTGCCAGCAGCTTAAGGGGAGAACGGTATAAGGGCTACACCTTC.